This T cell receptor beta chain was observed in a study of blood T cell repertoires in COVID-19. Between the trimmed V and J ends, which lost 2 bases and 6 bases, there was a span of 10 bases. The CDR3 covers 13 residues. Germline assignment: CDR1 MNHEY and CDR2 SMNVEV (reference sequence). Some clones are missing from TCRdb's copy, which holds only in-frame ones; the method was immunoSEQ multiplex PCR. This table has some 170,000 clones, 75% to 85% appearing once. This clone was counted a few times. The sequencing sample was made of PBMCs or T cells enriched from blood (not recorded which). The receptor was isolated from a man aged 50-60 years who had recovered from COVID-19. This chain links TRBV27 with TRBJ1-2; D call uncertain. The CDR3 DNA sequence: TGTGCCAGCAGTTTAAACGCGCTACATGGCTACACCTTC. Protein: CASSLNALHGYTF.